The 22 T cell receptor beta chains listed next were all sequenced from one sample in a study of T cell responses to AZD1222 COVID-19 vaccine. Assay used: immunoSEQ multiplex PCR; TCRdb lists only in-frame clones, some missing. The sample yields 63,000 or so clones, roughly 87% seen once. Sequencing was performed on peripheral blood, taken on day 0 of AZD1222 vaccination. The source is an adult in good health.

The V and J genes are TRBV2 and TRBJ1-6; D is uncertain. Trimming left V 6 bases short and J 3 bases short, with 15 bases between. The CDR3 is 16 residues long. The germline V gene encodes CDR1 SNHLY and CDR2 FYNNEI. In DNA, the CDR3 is TGTGCCAGCAGCCCGAACGAGGGCCGCTATAATTCACCCCTCCACTTT. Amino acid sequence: CASSPNEGRYNSPLHF.

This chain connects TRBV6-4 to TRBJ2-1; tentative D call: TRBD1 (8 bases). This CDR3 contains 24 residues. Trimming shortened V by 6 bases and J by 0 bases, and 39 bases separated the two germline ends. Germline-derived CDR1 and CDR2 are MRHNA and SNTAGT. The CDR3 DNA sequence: TGTGCCAGCAGGGACGGACAGGGAGGGGAGACTAGCTGGAAGTATCCGAGCTCCTACAATGAGCAGTTCTTC. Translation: CASRDGQGGETSWKYPSSYNEQFF.

The CDR3 loop is CASSLVGGVDTQYF. CDR3 DNA sequence: TGTGCCAGCAGCTTAGTCGGGGGCGTGGATACGCAGTATTTT. V gene TRBV7-2 combines with J gene TRBJ2-3; either TRBD1 or TRBD2 may supply D (6 bases each). The CDR3 has 14 residues. Germline loops: CDR1 SGHTA, CDR2 FQGNSA. Trimming pared 1 base from V and 6 bases from J, leaving 11 bases between.

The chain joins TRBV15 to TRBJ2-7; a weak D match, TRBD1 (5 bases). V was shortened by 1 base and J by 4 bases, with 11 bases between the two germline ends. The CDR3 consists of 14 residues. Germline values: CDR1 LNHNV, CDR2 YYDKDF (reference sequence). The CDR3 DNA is TGTGCCACCAGCAGAGGCAGGGTGGCATACGAGCAGTACTTC. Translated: CATSRGRVAYEQYF.

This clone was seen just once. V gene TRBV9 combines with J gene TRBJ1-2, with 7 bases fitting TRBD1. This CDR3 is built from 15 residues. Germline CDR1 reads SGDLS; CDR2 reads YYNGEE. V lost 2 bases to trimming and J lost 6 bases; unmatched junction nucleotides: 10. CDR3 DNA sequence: TGTGCCAGCAGCGTCTTTGACAGGGCGGTGAATGGCTACACCTTC. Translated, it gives CASSVFDRAVNGYTF.

This chain's CDR3 is CASSRPGTVNEKLFF. The CDR3 nucleotides read TGTGCCAGCAGCCGCCCCGGGACAGTAAATGAAAAACTGTTTTTT. The chain joins TRBV3-1 (or the pseudogene TRBV3-2) to TRBJ1-4; 7 bases are shared with TRBD1. After removal of 4 bases from V and 5 bases from J, the junction contained 7 bases not matched to a gene. In germline, CDR1 is LGHDT, CDR2 YNNKEL (reference sequence). The CDR3 is made up of 15 amino acids.

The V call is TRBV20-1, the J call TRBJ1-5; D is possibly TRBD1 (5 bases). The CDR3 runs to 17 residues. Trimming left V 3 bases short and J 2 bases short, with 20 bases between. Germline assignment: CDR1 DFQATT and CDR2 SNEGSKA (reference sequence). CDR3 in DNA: TGCAGTGCTAGTCGTTGGGGCAGGGATGGAGGCAATCAGCCCCAGCATTTT. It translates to CSASRWGRDGGNQPQHF.

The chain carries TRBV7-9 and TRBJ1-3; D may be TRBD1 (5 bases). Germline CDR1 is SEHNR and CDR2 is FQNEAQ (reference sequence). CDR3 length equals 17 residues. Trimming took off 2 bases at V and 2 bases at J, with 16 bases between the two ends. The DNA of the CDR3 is TGTGCCAGCAGCTTAAGCGGGGCAAGGGTCGCTGGAAACACCATATATTTT. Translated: CASSLSGARVAGNTIYF.

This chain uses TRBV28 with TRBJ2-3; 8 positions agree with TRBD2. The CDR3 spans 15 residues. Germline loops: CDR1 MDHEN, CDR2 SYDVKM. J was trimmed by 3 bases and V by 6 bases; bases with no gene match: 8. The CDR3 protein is CASSGAGEGTDTQYF. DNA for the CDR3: TGTGCCAGCAGCGGAGCGGGGGAAGGGACAGATACGCAGTATTTT.

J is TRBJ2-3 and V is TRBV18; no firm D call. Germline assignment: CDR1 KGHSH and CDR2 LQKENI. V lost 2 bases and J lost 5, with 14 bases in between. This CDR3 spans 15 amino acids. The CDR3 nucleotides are TGTGCCAGCTCACCATTAGTAGGTCCCCAAGATACGCAGTATTTT. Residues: CASSPLVGPQDTQYF.

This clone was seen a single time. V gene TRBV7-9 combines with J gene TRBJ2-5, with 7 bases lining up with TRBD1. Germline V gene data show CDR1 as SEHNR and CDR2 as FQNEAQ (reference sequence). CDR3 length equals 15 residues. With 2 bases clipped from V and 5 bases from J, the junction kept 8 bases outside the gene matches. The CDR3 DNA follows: TGTGCCAGCAGCTTAAATTCGGGACAGTTGGAGACCCAGTACTTC. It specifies CASSLNSGQLETQYF.

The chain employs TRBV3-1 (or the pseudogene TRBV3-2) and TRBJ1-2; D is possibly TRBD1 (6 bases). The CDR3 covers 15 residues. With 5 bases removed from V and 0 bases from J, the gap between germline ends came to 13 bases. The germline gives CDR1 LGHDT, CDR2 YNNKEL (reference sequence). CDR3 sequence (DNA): TGTGCCAGCAGCGCTTCGGACAGAGCTAACTATGGCTACACCTTC. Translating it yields CASSASDRANYGYTF.

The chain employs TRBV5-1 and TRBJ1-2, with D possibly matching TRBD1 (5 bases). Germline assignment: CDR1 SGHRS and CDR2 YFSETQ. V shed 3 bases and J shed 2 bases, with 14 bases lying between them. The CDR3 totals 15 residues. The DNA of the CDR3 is TGCGCCAGCAGCTCCGCTCGACAGAGCAACTATGGCTACACCTTC. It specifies CASSSARQSNYGYTF.

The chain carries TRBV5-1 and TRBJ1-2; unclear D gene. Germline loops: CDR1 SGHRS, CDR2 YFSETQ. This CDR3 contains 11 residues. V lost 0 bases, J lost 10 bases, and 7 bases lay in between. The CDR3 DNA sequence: TGCGCCAGCAGCTTGGGAGGCCTCTACACCTTC. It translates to CASSLGGLYTF. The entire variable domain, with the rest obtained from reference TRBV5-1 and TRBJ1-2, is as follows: KAGVTQTPRYLIKTRGQQVTLSCSPISGHRSVSWYQQTPGQGLQFLFEYFSETQRNKGNFPGRFSGRQFSNSRSEMNVSTLELGDSALYLCASSLGGLYTFGSGTRLTVV.

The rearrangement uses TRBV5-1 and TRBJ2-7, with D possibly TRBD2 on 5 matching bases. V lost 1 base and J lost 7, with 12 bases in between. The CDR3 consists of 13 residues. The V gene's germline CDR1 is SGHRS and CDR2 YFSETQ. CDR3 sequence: CASSLTSSWEQYF. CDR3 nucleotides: TGCGCCAGCAGCTTGACTAGTTCGTGGGAGCAGTACTTC.

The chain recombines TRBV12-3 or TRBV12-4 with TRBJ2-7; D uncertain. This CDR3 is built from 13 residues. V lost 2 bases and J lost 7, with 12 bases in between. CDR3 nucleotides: TGTGCCAGCAGTTTATATCGCCGTAATGAGCAGTACTTC. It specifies CASSLYRRNEQYF.

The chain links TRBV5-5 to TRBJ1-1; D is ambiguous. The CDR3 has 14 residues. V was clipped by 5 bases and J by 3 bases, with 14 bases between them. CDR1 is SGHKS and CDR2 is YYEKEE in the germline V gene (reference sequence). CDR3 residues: CASRPSQGYTEAFF. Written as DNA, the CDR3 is TGTGCCAGCAGACCTAGCCAAGGATACACTGAAGCTTTCTTT.

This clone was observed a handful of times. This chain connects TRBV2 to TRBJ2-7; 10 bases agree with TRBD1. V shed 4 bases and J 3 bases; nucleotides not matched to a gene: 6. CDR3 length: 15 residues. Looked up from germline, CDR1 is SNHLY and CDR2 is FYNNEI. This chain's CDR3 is CASSGSGTGDYEQYF. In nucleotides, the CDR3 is TGTGCCAGCAGTGGCTCCGGGACAGGGGACTACGAGCAGTACTTC.

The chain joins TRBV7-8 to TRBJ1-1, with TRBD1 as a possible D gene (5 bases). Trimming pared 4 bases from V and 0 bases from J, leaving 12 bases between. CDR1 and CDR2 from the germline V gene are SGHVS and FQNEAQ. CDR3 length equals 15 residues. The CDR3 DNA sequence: TGTGCCAGCAGCTCCCGCGGGGGGATGAACACTGAAGCTTTCTTT. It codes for CASSSRGGMNTEAFF.

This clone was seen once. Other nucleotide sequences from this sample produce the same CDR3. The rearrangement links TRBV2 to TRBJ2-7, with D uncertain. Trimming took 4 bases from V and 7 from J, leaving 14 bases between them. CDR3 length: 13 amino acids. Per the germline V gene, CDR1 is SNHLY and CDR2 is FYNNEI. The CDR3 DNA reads TGTGCCAGCAGTGCTCCTTTTATCTATGAGCAGTACTTC. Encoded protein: CASSAPFIYEQYF.

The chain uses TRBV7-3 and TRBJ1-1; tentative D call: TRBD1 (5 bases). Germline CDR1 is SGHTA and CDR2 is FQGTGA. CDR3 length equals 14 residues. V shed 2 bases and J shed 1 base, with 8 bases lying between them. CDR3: CASSLQGANTEAFF. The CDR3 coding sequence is TGTGCCAGCAGCTTACAGGGAGCGAACACTGAAGCTTTCTTT.

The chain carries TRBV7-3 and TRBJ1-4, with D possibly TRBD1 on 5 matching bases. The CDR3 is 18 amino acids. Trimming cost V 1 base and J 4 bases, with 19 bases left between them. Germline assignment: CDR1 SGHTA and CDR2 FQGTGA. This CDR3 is CASSLMGPGINGNEKLFF. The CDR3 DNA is TGTGCCAGCAGCTTAATGGGGCCAGGGATTAACGGTAATGAAAAACTGTTTTTT.